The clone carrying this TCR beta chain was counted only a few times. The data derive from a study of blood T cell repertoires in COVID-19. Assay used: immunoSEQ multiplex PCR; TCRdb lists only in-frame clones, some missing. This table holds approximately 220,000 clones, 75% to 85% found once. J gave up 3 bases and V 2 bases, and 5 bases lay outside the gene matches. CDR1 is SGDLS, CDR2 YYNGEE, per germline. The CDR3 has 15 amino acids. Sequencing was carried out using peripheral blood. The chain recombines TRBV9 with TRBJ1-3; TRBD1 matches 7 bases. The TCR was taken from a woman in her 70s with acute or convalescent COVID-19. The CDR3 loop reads CASSVGTDHGNTIYF. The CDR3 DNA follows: TGTGCCAGCAGCGTCGGGACAGACCATGGAAACACCATATATTTT.